These 24 T cell receptor beta chains originate from one sample sequenced in a study of shared clonotypes between healthy human individuals. Sequencing was performed with immunoSEQ multiplex PCR; in TCRdb, only in-frame clones are kept and a portion is missing. There are about 1.5 million clones in the sample; 95% to 99% occur only once, and 0.4% to 0.45% lies in the top ten. Sequencing was done on a sample of naive CD4+ T cells sorted from blood. Subset reported: CD45RA+ positively selected. The receptors derive from a man aged 25 to 40 in good health.

The J gene is TRBJ2-2, the V gene TRBV28; TRBD2 might be the D (6 bases). Trimming left V 7 bases short and J 7 bases short, with 16 bases between. Germline V gives CDR1 MDHEN, CDR2 SYDVKM. The CDR3 consists of 14 residues. The DNA for the CDR3 is TGTGCCAGCACACATAGGGACTTTATCGGGGAGCTGTTTTTT. The encoded protein is CASTHRDFIGELFF.

The J gene is TRBJ1-5, the V gene TRBV10-3, with D perhaps matching TRBD1 (6 bases). The CDR3 length is 15 residues. V dropped 10 bases and J dropped 1 base, with 17 bases sitting between them. CDR1 and CDR2 (germline): ENHRY, SYGVKD. CDR3 sequence reads: CATRQGLESNQPQHF. CDR3 DNA: TGTGCCACCCGGCAGGGGCTTGAGAGCAATCAGCCCCAGCATTTT.

V and J are TRBV19 and TRBJ2-1; either TRBD1 or TRBD2 may supply D (5 bases each). The germline V gene has CDR1 LNHDA and CDR2 SQIVND (reference sequence). The CDR3 length is 15 residues. Trimming stripped 3 bases from V and 10 bases from J, with 19 bases between. The CDR3 loop is CASSIDGAPAREQFF. In DNA, the CDR3 is TGTGCCAGTAGTATCGACGGGGCCCCGGCTCGGGAGCAGTTCTTC.

V is TRBV7-8 and J is TRBJ2-1, with TRBD1 matching 7 bases. V dropped 8 bases and J dropped 9; count of bases not matched to a gene: 19. The CDR3 totals 16 residues. From germline, CDR1 is SGHVS and CDR2 FQNEAQ. The CDR3 sequence: CASYVGKDRLQGEQFF. The CDR3 region has the DNA TGTGCCAGCTACGTCGGAAAGGACAGGCTTCAAGGTGAGCAGTTCTTC.

About this clone: This sample includes further DNA sequences coding for the same CDR3. J is TRBJ2-3 and V is TRBV5-1; no firm D call. Germline lookup yields CDR1 SGHRS and CDR2 YFSETQ. Trimming took 0 bases from V and 1 from J, leaving 6 bases between them. The CDR3 is made up of 14 amino acids. CDR3 amino acids: CASSLGHRTDTQYF. The CDR3 DNA sequence: TGCGCCAGCAGCTTGGGACATCGCACAGATACGCAGTATTTT.

J is TRBJ2-2 and V is TRBV29-1; the D gene is possibly TRBD2 (6 bases). V shed 5 bases and J shed 5 bases, with 21 bases lying between them. Germline-derived CDR1 and CDR2 are SQVTM and ANQGSEA. CDR3 length: 16 residues. DNA of the CDR3: TGCAGCGTTAAGGTTGAGACGGGAGCCCCTACCGGGGAGCTGTTTTTT. Amino acid sequence: CSVKVETGAPTGELFF.

CDR3 sequence (DNA): TGCGCCAGCAGCTACAGGGGCCTCTTCACAGATACGCAGTATTTT. Translation: CASSYRGLFTDTQYF. The rearrangement uses TRBV5-1 and TRBJ2-3; 7 bases line up with TRBD1. Germline loops: CDR1 SGHRS, CDR2 YFSETQ. This CDR3 region has 15 residues. J gave up 2 bases and V 3 bases, and 6 bases lay outside the gene matches.

J is TRBJ1-5 and V is TRBV7-8; D ambiguous. V dropped 1 base and J dropped 0 bases, with 16 bases sitting between them. The length of the CDR3 is 18 residues. CDR1 and CDR2 (germline): SGHVS, FQNEAQ. The CDR3 DNA reads TGTGCCAGCAGCTTAGGTGGTCGGACCACATATAGCAATCAGCCCCAGCATTTT. Its translation is CASSLGGRTTYSNQPQHF. Together with reference TRBV7-8 and TRBJ1-5, the CDR3 gives the full variable domain: GAGVSQSPRYKVAKRGQDVALRCDPISGHVSLFWYQQALGQGPEFLTYFQNEAQLDKSGLPSDRFFAERPEGSVSTLKIQRTQQEDSAVYLCASSLGGRTTYSNQPQHFGDGTRLSIL.

The chain employs TRBV14 and TRBJ2-5, with D possibly being TRBD1 or TRBD2 (5 bases each). Germline assignment: CDR1 SGHDN and CDR2 FVKESK. The CDR3 length is 12 residues. V was trimmed by 4 bases and J by 9 bases, leaving 12 bases between them. Written as DNA, the CDR3 is TGTGCCAGCAGCCGGGGCCGAGGGGCCCAGTACTTC. As protein: CASSRGRGAQYF.

The chain is built from TRBV27 and TRBJ2-7; a weak D match, TRBD1 (5 bases). CDR1 and CDR2 from the germline V gene are MNHEY and SMNVEV (reference sequence). The CDR3 has 15 residues. V was trimmed by 7 bases and J by 2 bases, leaving 18 bases between them. The chain's CDR3 is CASTPLGGRAYEQYF. CDR3 nucleotides: TGTGCCAGCACCCCCTTGGGCGGCAGGGCCTACGAGCAGTACTTC.

The V and J genes are TRBV9 and TRBJ1-1, with D perhaps matching TRBD1 (6 bases). The CDR3 consists of 13 residues. V lost 4 bases, J lost 4 bases, and 11 bases lay in between. CDR1 and CDR2 (germline): SGDLS, YYNGEE. The CDR3 DNA sequence: TGTGCCAGCAGCTTTACAGGGTCCACTGAAGCTTTCTTT. Its protein is CASSFTGSTEAFF. The complete variable domain, with remaining parts taken from reference TRBV9 and TRBJ1-1, reads DSGVTQTPKHLITATGQRVTLRCSPRSGDLSVYWYQQSLDQGLQFLIQYYNGEERAKGNILERFSAQQFPDLHSELNLSSLELGDSALYFCASSFTGSTEAFFGQGTRLTVV.

V gene TRBV7-8 combines with J gene TRBJ2-6; TRBD2 is a possible D gene (5 bases). V shed 8 bases and J shed 4 bases, with 15 bases lying between them. CDR3 length equals 15 residues. CDR1 and CDR2 (germline): SGHVS, FQNEAQ. The CDR3 DNA reads TGTGCCAGCGCCCCGACGGGGAGAGGGGCCAACGTCCTGACTTTC. Protein: CASAPTGRGANVLTF.

The chain links TRBV29-1 to TRBJ2-7, with D possibly being TRBD1 (5 bases). Germline V gene sequence: CDR1 SQVTM, CDR2 ANQGSEA. Trimming removed 7 bases at V and 1 base at J, with 11 bases between. The CDR3 consists of 12 residues. CDR3: CSAQGQSYEQYF. The CDR3 DNA follows: TGCAGCGCTCAAGGACAATCCTACGAGCAGTACTTC.

The chain is built from TRBV5-1 and TRBJ2-5, with 8 bases lining up with TRBD1. CDR3 length: 15 amino acids. In germline, CDR1 is SGHRS, CDR2 YFSETQ. With 7 bases clipped from V and 4 bases from J, the junction kept 12 bases outside the gene matches. The CDR3 nucleotides are TGCGCCAGCTCCGGCGGACAGGGTAAGGGAGAGACCCAGTACTTC. It is translated as CASSGGQGKGETQYF.

The rearrangement uses TRBV14 and TRBJ2-5; 11 bases fit TRBD2. CDR3 length: 15 amino acids. Germline CDR1 is SGHDN and CDR2 is FVKESK. V was clipped by 1 base and J by 4 bases; unmatched bases: 2. CDR3 in DNA: TGTGCCAGCAGCCAAGTAACTAGCGGGAGAGAGACCCAGTACTTC. Amino acids: CASSQVTSGRETQYF.

The chain uses TRBV10-3 and TRBJ1-2; D is undetermined. The CDR3 loop spans 13 amino acids. The V end lost 0 bases, the J end lost 12 bases, and 14 bases lay between the germline ends. Germline assignment: CDR1 ENHRY and CDR2 SYGVKD. The CDR3 DNA reads as TGTGCCATCAGTGAGTCAAGGACGATGGAGAACACCTTC. Translation: CAISESRTMENTF.

V and J are TRBV28 and TRBJ1-1, with D maybe TRBD1 (6 bases). The CDR3 covers 14 residues. CDR1 and CDR2 (germline): MDHEN, SYDVKM. V was trimmed by 3 bases and J by 7 bases, leaving 15 bases between them. The CDR3 nucleotides read TGTGCCAGCAGTTTCACAGGGTCGGAAGGTGAAGCTTTCTTT. Encoded protein: CASSFTGSEGEAFF.

The chain is built from TRBV28 and TRBJ2-1; 7 positions match TRBD2. Germline V gives CDR1 MDHEN, CDR2 SYDVKM. The CDR3 is 15 residues long. Trimming at V came to 7 bases and at J to 7 bases, leaving 13 bases not matched to a gene. CDR3 in amino acids: CASTSGGEGNNEQFF. CDR3 nucleotide sequence: TGTGCCAGCACCTCCGGAGGGGAGGGAAATAATGAGCAGTTCTTC. The variable domain in full, with the rest retrieved from reference TRBV28 and TRBJ2-1, is DVKVTQSSRYLVKRTGEKVFLECVQDMDHENMFWYRQDPGLGLRLIYFSYDVKMKEKGDIPEGYSVSREKKERFSLILESASTNQTSMYLCASTSGGEGNNEQFFGPGTRLTVL.

The J gene is TRBJ2-2, the V gene TRBV5-5, with a weak D call TRBD2 (5 bases). The CDR3 consists of 14 residues. V was cut by 4 bases and J by 1 base, with 8 bases left in between. CDR1 is SGHKS and CDR2 is YYEKEE in the germline V gene (reference sequence). The CDR3 protein is CASSADWNTGELFF. CDR3 nucleotide sequence: TGTGCCAGCAGCGCGGACTGGAACACCGGGGAGCTGTTTTTT.

CDR3: CASSYSPGLNYEQYF. The CDR3 DNA is TGTGCCAGCAGTTACTCCCCAGGCCTCAATTACGAGCAGTACTTC. The V gene is TRBV6-5, the J gene TRBJ2-7; D gene ambiguous. The V and J ends lost 0 bases and 4 bases respectively, with 13 bases between them. This CDR3 comprises 15 residues. The V gene's germline CDR1 is MNHEY and CDR2 SVGAGI.

This chain connects TRBV7-2 to TRBJ1-1; no clear D. Trimming stripped 6 bases from V and 0 bases from J, with 8 bases between. The CDR3 sequence is 13 residues long. Germline V gene sequence: CDR1 SGHTA, CDR2 FQGNSA. The CDR3 spells CASSSYMNTEAFF. CDR3 nucleotides: TGTGCCAGCAGTTCGTACATGAACACTGAAGCTTTCTTT. Full variable domain (missing parts from reference TRBV7-2 and TRBJ1-1): GAGVSQSPSNKVTEKGKDVELRCDPISGHTALYWYRQSLGQGLEFLIYFQGNSAPDKSGLPSDRFSAERTGGSVSTLTIQRTQQEDSAVYLCASSSYMNTEAFFGQGTRLTVV.

J is TRBJ1-5 and V is TRBV28, with D perhaps matching TRBD1 (5 bases). Germline assignment: CDR1 MDHEN and CDR2 SYDVKM. Between the trimmed V and J ends, which lost 9 bases and 3 bases, there was a span of 15 bases. The CDR3 runs 14 residues. The CDR3 DNA is TGTGCCAGTCTATCGGGGGGGGTCAATCAGCCCCAGCATTTT. Translated, it gives CASLSGGVNQPQHF.

J is TRBJ2-5 and V is TRBV5-1; TRBD1 aligns across 12 bases. Germline values: CDR1 SGHRS, CDR2 YFSETQ. The CDR3 is 17 amino acids. V was pared by 0 bases and J by 1 base, with 4 bases of the junction left unmatched. The CDR3 here is CASSLVGTGGIQETQYF. In DNA, the CDR3 is TGCGCCAGCAGCTTGGTTGGGACAGGGGGCATCCAAGAGACCCAGTACTTC.

This chain connects TRBV10-3 to TRBJ2-2, with no clear D. Per germline, CDR1 ENHRY and CDR2 SYGVKD. Trimming took 0 bases from V and 7 from J, leaving 12 bases between them. This CDR3 comprises 15 residues. In nucleotides, the CDR3 is TGTGCCATCAGTGAGTCTAAGGGCCTCGGCGGGGAGCTGTTTTTT. Amino acids: CAISESKGLGGELFF.